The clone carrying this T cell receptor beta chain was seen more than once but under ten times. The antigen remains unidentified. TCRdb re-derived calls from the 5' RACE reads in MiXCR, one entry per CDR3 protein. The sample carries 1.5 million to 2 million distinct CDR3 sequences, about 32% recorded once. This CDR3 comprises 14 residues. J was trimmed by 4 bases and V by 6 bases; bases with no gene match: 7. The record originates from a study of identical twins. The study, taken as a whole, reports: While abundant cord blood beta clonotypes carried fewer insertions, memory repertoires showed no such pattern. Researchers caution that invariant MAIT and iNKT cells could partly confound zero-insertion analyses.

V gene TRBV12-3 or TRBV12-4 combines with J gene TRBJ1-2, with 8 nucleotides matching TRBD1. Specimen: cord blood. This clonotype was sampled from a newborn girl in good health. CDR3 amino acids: CASSAGGAAYGYTF. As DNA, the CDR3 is TGTGCCAGCAGCGCAGGGGGCGCAGCCTATGGCTACACCTTC.